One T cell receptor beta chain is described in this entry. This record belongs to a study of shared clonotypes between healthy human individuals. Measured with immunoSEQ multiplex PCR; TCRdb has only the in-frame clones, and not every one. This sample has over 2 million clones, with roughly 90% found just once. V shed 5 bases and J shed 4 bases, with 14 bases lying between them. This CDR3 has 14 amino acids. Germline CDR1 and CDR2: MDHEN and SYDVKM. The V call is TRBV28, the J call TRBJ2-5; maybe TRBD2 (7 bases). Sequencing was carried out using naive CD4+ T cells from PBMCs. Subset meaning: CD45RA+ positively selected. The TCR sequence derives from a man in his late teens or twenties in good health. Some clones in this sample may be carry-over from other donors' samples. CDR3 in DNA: TGTGCCAGCAGTAGAGGGGGGGCGCGAGAGACCCAGTACTTC. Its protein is CASSRGGARETQYF.